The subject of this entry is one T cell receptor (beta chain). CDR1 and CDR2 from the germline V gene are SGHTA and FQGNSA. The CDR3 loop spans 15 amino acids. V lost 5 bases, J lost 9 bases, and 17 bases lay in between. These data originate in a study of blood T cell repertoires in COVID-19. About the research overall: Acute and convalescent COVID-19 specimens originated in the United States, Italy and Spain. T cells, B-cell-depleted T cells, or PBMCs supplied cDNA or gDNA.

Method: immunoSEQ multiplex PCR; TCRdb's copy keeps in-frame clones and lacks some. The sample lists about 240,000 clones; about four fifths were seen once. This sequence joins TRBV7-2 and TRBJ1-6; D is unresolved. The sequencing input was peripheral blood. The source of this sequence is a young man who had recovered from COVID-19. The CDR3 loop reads CASSLSGLLGSPLHF. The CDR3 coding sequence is TGTGCCAGCAGCCTTTCCGGGTTACTGGGTTCACCCCTCCACTTT.